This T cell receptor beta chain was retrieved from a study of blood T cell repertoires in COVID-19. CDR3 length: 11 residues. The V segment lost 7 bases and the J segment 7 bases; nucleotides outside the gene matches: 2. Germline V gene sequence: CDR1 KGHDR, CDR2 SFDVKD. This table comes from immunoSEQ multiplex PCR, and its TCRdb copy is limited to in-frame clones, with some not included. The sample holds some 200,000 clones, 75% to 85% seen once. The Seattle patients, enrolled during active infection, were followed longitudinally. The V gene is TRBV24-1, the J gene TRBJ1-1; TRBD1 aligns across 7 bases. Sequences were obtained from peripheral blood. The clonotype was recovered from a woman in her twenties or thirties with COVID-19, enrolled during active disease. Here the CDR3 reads CATSYRGEAFF. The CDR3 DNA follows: TGTGCCACCAGCTACAGGGGTGAAGCTTTCTTT.